The T cell receptor beta chain described here comes from a study of cytomegalovirus exposure and HLA in healthy donors. In the study overall: Drawn from HLA-typed donors, 80 million to 100 million unique TCRs were held in an early data release.

Overall study results and limits: Among the sequence variants, a highly shared cluster was likely an artifact of sequencing.

Use of 60 Vbeta and 13 Jbeta primers characterized the PCR. Method: immunoSEQ multiplex PCR; TCRdb's copy keeps in-frame clones and lacks some. The sample consists of roughly 63,000 clones, roughly 74% of them appearing once. Notes on this clone: No antigen is known for it.

This receptor was identified in a woman aged 35 to 49 in good health and CMV-seropositive. Material for sequencing was PBMCs.

The CDR3 here is CASSDWGGQTEAFF. The DNA for the CDR3 is TGTGCCAGCAGTGATTGGGGGGGGCAGACTGAAGCTTTCTTT. The chain is built from TRBV2 and TRBJ1-1, with a possible D match to TRBD1 (6 bases). The V gene lost 3 bases and the J gene lost 5 bases, with 13 bases spanning the gap. Germline lookup yields CDR1 SNHLY and CDR2 FYNNEI. CDR3 length equals 14 residues.